This entry lists 11 T cell receptor beta chains sequenced from one sample in a study of cytomegalovirus exposure and HLA in healthy donors. The PCR had 60 Vbeta and 13 Jbeta primers. Clones were sequenced by immunoSEQ multiplex PCR, and TCRdb holds only the in-frame ones, with some missing. The repertoire has 100,000 or so clones, 75% of them found once; the top ten carry under 1.5%. The specimen sequenced was PBMCs. The receptors stem from a man aged 40-50 years in good health and CMV-seronegative.

This clone was detected only a few times. The V call is TRBV7-9, the J call TRBJ1-5; D might be TRBD1 (5 bases). CDR1 is SEHNR and CDR2 is FQNEAQ in the germline V gene (reference sequence). V was shortened by 5 bases and J by 7 bases, with 15 bases between the two germline ends. This CDR3 has 14 residues. CDR3 protein: CASSRAETGQPQHF. CDR3 DNA sequence: TGTGCCAGCAGCCGAGCCGAAACAGGACAGCCCCAGCATTTT.

To note about this clone: The sample has other DNA sequences that encode this CDR3 too. The chain is built from TRBV6-5 and TRBJ1-1; a weak D match, TRBD1 (5 bases). This CDR3 has 13 amino acids. V dropped 6 bases and J dropped 2 bases, with 10 bases sitting between them. Looked up from germline, CDR1 is MNHEY and CDR2 is SVGAGI. CDR3 DNA: TGTGCCAGCAGCGTCCAGGGAAACACTGAAGCTTTCTTT. It yields the protein CASSVQGNTEAFF.

This clone came up a few times. The rearrangement joins TRBV5-6 to TRBJ1-5; possibly TRBD1 for D (5 bases). V was trimmed by 3 bases and J by 5 bases, leaving 18 bases between them. The CDR3 has 16 residues. Germline V gives CDR1 SGHDT, CDR2 YYEEEE. The chain's CDR3 is CASSYRTQWGYQPQHF. The CDR3 coding sequence is TGTGCCAGCAGCTACCGGACACAATGGGGATATCAGCCCCAGCATTTT.

The J gene is TRBJ1-2, the V gene TRBV5-6; D gene uncertain. The CDR3 contains 13 residues. V was pared by 0 bases and J by 5 bases, with 8 bases between. Germline CDR1 and CDR2: SGHDT and YYEEEE. The CDR3 sequence: CASSLGQRYGYTF. CDR3 nucleotide sequence: TGTGCCAGCAGCTTGGGTCAGCGGTATGGCTACACCTTC. Filled out from reference TRBV5-6 and TRBJ1-2, the complete variable domain reads DAGVTQSPTHLIKTRGQQVTLRCSPKSGHDTVSWYQQALGQGPQFIFQYYEEEERQRGNFPDRFSGHQFPNYSSELNVNALLLGDSALYLCASSLGQRYGYTFGSGTRLTVV.

The V gene is TRBV30, the J gene TRBJ2-3; 10 bases are a match to TRBD2. CDR3 length: 14 amino acids. J was trimmed by 1 base and V by 8 bases; bases with no gene match: 6. The germline V gene has CDR1 GTSNPN and CDR2 SVGIG (reference sequence). This chain's CDR3 is CARRTSGRTDTQYF. The CDR3, as DNA: TGTGCCAGAAGGACTAGCGGTCGCACAGATACGCAGTATTTT.

This chain joins TRBV18 and TRBJ1-4; 9 positions agree with TRBD1. Germline V gene data show CDR1 as KGHSH and CDR2 as LQKENI. V was pared by 3 bases and J by 7 bases, with 3 bases of the junction left unmatched. The CDR3 runs to 14 residues. For the CDR3, the DNA is TGTGCCAGCTCACCGGACAGGGGATCTGAAAAACTGTTTTTT. This translates into CASSPDRGSEKLFF.

The V call is TRBV28, the J call TRBJ2-5, with 14 positions matching TRBD2. Germline-derived CDR1 and CDR2 are MDHEN and SYDVKM. The CDR3 is made up of 16 amino acids. Losses at the gene ends were 5 bases for V and 1 base for J; bases not matched to a gene: 3. The CDR3 here is CASSRTSGGTQETQYF. The CDR3 DNA reads TGTGCCAGCAGTCGGACTAGCGGGGGGACCCAAGAGACCCAGTACTTC.

This chain links TRBV4-1 with TRBJ2-3, with TRBD1 matching over 8 bases. The CDR3 covers 17 residues. Germline V CDR1 and CDR2: MGHRA, YSYEKL. The V gene end was trimmed by 4 bases and the J gene end by 5 bases; junction bases not matched to a gene: 14. CDR3 in amino acids: CASSRVRQGLVGDTQYF. CDR3 nucleotide sequence: TGCGCCAGCAGCCGCGTGAGACAGGGGCTTGTTGGAGATACGCAGTATTTT.

The rearrangement joins TRBV2 to TRBJ2-1; 10 nucleotides match TRBD2. V lost 4 bases to trimming and J lost 0 bases; unmatched junction nucleotides: 6. Germline V gene lookup returns CDR1 SNHLY and CDR2 FYNNEI. This CDR3 is 17 amino acids long. DNA for the CDR3: TGTGCCAGCAGTGGGACTAGCGGCGCTAACTCCTACAATGAGCAGTTCTTC. Amino acids: CASSGTSGANSYNEQFF. The variable domain in full, completed from reference TRBV2 and TRBJ2-1, reads EPEVTQTPSHQVTQMGQEVILRCVPISNHLYFYWYRQILGQKVEFLVSFYNNEISEKSEIFDDQFSVERPDGSNFTLKIRSTKLEDSAMYFCASSGTSGANSYNEQFFGPGTRLTVL.

This clone occurred a few times. The chain has TRBV7-9 and TRBJ2-5; D might be TRBD1 (6 bases). Trimming left V 5 bases short and J 1 base short, with 14 bases between. CDR1 is SEHNR, CDR2 FQNEAQ, per germline (reference sequence). CDR3 length: 15 amino acids. The CDR3 sequence is CASSGATGPQETQYF. The DNA of the CDR3 is TGTGCCAGCAGCGGGGCAACAGGGCCCCAAGAGACCCAGTACTTC.

J is TRBJ2-1 and V is TRBV19, with TRBD1 matching over 7 bases. CDR3 size: 17 residues. With 4 bases clipped from V and 4 bases from J, the junction kept 13 bases outside the gene matches. Looked up from germline, CDR1 is LNHDA and CDR2 is SQIVND (reference sequence). For the CDR3, the DNA is TGTGCCAGTAGTACCACGACGGGACAGTCGAGGTACAATGAGCAGTTCTTC. Protein: CASSTTTGQSRYNEQFF.